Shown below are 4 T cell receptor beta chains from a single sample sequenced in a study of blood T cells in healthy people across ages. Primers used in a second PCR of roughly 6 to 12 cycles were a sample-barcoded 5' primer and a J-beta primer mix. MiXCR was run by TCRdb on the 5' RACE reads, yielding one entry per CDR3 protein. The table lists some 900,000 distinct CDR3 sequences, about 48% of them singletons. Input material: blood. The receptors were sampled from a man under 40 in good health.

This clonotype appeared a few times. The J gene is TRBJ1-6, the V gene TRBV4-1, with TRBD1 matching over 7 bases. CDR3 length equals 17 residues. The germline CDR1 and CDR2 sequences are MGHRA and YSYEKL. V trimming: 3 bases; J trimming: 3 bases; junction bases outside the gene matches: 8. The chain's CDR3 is CASSQTTTGFYNSPLHF. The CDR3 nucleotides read TGCGCCAGCAGCCAGACAACGACAGGGTTCTATAATTCACCCCTCCACTTT.

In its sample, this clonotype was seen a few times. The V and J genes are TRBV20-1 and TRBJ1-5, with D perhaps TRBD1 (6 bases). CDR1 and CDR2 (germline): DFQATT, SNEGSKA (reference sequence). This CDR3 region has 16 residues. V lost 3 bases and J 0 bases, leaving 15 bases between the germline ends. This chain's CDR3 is CSASGGPLYSNQPQHF. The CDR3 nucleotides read TGCAGTGCTAGCGGGGGGCCCCTCTATAGCAATCAGCCCCAGCATTTT.

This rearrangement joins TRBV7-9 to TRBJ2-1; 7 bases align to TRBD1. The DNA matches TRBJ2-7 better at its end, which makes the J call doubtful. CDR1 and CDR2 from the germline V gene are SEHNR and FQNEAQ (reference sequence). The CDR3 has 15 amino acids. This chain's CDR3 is CASSLPGTEDNEQYF. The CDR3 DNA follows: TGTGCCAGCAGCTTACCCGGGACAGAAGACAATGAGCAGTACTTC.

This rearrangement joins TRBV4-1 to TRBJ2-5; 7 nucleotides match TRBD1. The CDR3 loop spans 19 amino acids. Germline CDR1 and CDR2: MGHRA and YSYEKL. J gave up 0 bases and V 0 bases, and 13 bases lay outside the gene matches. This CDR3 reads CASSQDGIDQQGYQETQYF. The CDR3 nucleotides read TGCGCCAGCAGCCAAGACGGAATAGACCAACAGGGGTACCAAGAGACCCAGTACTTC.